This T cell receptor beta chain is drawn from a study of T cell responses to AZD1222 COVID-19 vaccine. Regarding this clone: As yet, its antigen is unknown.

General study findings and limits: Spike-wide vaccine-associated CD4 TCRs dominated at 160-218 and 743-854. A rise in Spike-specific TCR breadth and depth followed two AZD1222 doses.

TCRdb's table, derived via immunoSEQ multiplex PCR, lists solely in-frame clones and lacks some. The sample holds tens of thousands of clones, more than 90% seen once. The CDR3 is 12 residues long. Germline CDR1 SNHLY, CDR2 FYNNEI. V was shortened by 4 bases and J by 5 bases, with 8 bases between the two germline ends. This chain joins TRBV2 and TRBJ1-1; no definite D call. This material consisted of peripheral blood, taken on day 0 of AZD1222 vaccination. The TCR was taken from an adult in good health. In DNA form, the CDR3 reads TGTGCCAGCAGTGGAGGAGTGACTGAAGCTTTCTTT. Translating it yields CASSGGVTEAFF. The whole variable domain, remainder taken from reference TRBV2 and TRBJ1-1, is EPEVTQTPSHQVTQMGQEVILRCVPISNHLYFYWYRQILGQKVEFLVSFYNNEISEKSEIFDDQFSVERPDGSNFTLKIRSTKLEDSAMYFCASSGGVTEAFFGQGTRLTVV.